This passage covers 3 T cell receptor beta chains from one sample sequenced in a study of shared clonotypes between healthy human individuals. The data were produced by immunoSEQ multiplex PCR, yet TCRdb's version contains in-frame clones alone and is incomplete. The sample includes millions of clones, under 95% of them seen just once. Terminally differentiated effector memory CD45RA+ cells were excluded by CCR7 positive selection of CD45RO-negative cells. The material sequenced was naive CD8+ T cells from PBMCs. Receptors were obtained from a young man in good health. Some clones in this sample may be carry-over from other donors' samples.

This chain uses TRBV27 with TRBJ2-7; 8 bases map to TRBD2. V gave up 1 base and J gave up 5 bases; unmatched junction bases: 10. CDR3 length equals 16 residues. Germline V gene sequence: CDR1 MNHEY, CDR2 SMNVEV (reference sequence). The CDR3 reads CASSLWGGTSYDEQYF. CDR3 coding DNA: TGTGCCAGCAGTTTATGGGGCGGGACTAGTTACGACGAGCAGTACTTC.

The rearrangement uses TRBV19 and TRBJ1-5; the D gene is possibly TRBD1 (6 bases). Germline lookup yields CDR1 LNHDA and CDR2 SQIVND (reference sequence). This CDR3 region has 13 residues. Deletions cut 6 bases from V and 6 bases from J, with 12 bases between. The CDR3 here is CASSLGAGQPQHF. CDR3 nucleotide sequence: TGTGCCAGTAGCCTGGGGGCTGGTCAGCCCCAGCATTTT. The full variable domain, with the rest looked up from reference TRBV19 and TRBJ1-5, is DGGITQSPKYLFRKEGQNVTLSCEQNLNHDAMYWYRQDPGQGLRLIYYSQIVNDFQKGDIAEGYSVSREKKESFPLTVTSAQKNPTAFYLCASSLGAGQPQHFGDGTRLSIL.

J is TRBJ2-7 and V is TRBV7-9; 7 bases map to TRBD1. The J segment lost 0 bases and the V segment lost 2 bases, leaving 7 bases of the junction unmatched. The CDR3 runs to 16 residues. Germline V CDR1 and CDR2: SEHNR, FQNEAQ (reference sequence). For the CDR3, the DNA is TGTGCCAGCAGCTTATTGAAGACAGGGAGCTCCTACGAGCAGTACTTC. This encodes CASSLLKTGSSYEQYF.